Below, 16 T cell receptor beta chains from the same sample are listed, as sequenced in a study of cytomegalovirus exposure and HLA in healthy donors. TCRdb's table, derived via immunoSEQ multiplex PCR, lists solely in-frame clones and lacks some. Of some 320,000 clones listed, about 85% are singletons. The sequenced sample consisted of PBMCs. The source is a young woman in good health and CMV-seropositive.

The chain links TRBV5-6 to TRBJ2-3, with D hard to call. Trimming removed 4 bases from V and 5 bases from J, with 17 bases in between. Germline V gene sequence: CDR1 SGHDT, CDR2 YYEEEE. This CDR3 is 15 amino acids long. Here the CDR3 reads CASSHPVRGIDTQYF. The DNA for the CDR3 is TGTGCCAGCAGCCACCCGGTCCGCGGCATAGATACGCAGTATTTT. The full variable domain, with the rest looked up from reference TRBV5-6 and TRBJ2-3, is DAGVTQSPTHLIKTRGQQVTLRCSPKSGHDTVSWYQQALGQGPQFIFQYYEEEERQRGNFPDRFSGHQFPNYSSELNVNALLLGDSALYLCASSHPVRGIDTQYFGPGTRLTVL.

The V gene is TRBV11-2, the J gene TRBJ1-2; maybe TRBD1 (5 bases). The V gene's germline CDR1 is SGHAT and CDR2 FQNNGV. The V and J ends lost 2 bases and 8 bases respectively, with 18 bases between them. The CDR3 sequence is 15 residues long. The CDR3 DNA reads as TGTGCCAGCAGCTTATCACATCTTATTCAGGGCGGCTACACCTTC. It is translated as CASSLSHLIQGGYTF.

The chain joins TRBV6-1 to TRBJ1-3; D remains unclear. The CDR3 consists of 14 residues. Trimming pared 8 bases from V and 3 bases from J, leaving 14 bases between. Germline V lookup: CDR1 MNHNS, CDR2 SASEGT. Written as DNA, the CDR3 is TGTGCCAGCTCAAGTCGTAATAGTGGAAACACCATATATTTT. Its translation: CASSSRNSGNTIYF.

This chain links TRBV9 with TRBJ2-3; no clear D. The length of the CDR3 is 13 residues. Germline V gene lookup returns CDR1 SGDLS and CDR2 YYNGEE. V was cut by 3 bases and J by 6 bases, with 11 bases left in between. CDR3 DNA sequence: TGTGCCAGCAGCGCAAGATGGTCGGATACGCAGTATTTT. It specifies CASSARWSDTQYF.

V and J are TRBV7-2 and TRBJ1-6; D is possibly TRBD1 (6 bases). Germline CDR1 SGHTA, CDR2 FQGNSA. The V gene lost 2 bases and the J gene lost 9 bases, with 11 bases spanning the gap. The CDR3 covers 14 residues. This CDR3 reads CASSLRQVGSPLHF. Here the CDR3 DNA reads TGTGCCAGCAGCTTACGACAGGTCGGTTCACCCCTCCACTTT. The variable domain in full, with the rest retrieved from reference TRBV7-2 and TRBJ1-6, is GAGVSQSPSNKVTEKGKDVELRCDPISGHTALYWYRQSLGQGLEFLIYFQGNSAPDKSGLPSDRFSAERTGGSVSTLTIQRTQQEDSAVYLCASSLRQVGSPLHFGNGTRLTVT.

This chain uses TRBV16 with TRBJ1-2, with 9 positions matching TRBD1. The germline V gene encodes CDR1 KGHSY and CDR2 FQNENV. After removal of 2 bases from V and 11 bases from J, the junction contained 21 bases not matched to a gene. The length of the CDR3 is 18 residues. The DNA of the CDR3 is TGTGCCAGCAGCCAAAGCTTCCGGCCGCAACCGGGACAGGGAAAGTACACCTTC. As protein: CASSQSFRPQPGQGKYTF.

As DNA, the CDR3 is TGTGCCTGGAGCGCGAGGACCGGGACAGGGGGTGTTGGCTACACCTTC. It specifies CAWSARTGTGGVGYTF. This rearrangement joins TRBV30 to TRBJ1-2; the match to TRBD1 covers 11 bases. With V trimmed by 3 bases and J by 7 bases, 13 bases remained unmatched. The germline CDR1 and CDR2 sequences are GTSNPN and SVGIG (reference sequence). This CDR3 is built from 16 residues. The full variable domain, with the rest looked up from reference TRBV30 and TRBJ1-2, is SQTIHQWPATLVQPVGSPLSLECTVEGTSNPNLYWYRQAAGRGLQLLFYSVGIGQISSEVPQNLSASRPQDRQFILSSKKLLLSDSGFYLCAWSARTGTGGVGYTFGSGTRLTVV.

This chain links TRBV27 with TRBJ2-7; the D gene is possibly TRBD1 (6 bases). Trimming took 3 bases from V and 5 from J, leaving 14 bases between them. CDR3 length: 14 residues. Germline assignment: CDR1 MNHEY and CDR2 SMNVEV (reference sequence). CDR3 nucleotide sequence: TGTGCCAGCAGTTTCCAGGGCTCAGGGGACGAGCAGTACTTC. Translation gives CASSFQGSGDEQYF.

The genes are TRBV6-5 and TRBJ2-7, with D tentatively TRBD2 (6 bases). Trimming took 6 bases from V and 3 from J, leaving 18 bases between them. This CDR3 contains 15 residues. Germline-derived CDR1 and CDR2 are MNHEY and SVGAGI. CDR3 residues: CASRSRERNYYEQYF. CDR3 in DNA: TGTGCCAGCAGAAGCCGGGAGCGTAACTACTACGAGCAGTACTTC.

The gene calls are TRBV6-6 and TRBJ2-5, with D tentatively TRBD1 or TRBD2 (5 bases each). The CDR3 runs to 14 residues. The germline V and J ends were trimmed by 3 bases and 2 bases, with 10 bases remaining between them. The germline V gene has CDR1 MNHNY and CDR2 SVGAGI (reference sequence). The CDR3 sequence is CASSYRDGQETQYF. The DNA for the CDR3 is TGTGCCAGCAGTTATAGGGACGGTCAAGAGACCCAGTACTTC.

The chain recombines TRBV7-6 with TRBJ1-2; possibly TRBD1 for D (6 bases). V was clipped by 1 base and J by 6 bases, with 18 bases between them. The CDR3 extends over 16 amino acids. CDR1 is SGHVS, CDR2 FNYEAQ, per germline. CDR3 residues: CASSLVKLGGEHGYTF. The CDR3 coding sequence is TGTGCCAGCAGCTTAGTAAAATTGGGGGGCGAGCATGGCTACACCTTC. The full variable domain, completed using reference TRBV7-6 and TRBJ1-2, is GAGVSQSPRYKVTKRGQDVALRCDPISGHVSLYWYRQALGQGPEFLTYFNYEAQQDKSGLPNDRFSAERPEGSISTLTIQRTEQRDSAMYRCASSLVKLGGEHGYTFGSGTRLTVV.

CDR3 DNA: TGCGCCAGCAGCCACGGTCGACAGGGAACCTATGGCTACACCTTC. Residues: CASSHGRQGTYGYTF. The chain is built from TRBV4-3 and TRBJ1-2; TRBD1 matches at 7 bases. Germline V gene sequence: CDR1 LGHNA, CDR2 YSLEER. The CDR3 spans 15 residues. The ends lost 3 bases at V and 4 bases at J; junction bases unmatched: 8.

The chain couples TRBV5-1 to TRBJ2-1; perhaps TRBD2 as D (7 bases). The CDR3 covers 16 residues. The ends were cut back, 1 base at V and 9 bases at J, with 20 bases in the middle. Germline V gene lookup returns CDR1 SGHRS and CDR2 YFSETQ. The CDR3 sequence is CASSLSGGGRAGEQFF. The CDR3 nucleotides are TGCGCCAGCAGCTTGTCGGGGGGCGGCAGGGCGGGTGAGCAGTTCTTC.

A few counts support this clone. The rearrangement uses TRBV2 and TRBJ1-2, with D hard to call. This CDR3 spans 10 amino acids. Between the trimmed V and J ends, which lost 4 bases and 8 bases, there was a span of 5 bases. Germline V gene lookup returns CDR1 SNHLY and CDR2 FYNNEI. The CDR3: CASSGRGYTF. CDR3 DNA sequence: TGTGCCAGCAGTGGTAGGGGCTACACCTTC. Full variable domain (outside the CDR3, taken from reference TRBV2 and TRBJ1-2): EPEVTQTPSHQVTQMGQEVILRCVPISNHLYFYWYRQILGQKVEFLVSFYNNEISEKSEIFDDQFSVERPDGSNFTLKIRSTKLEDSAMYFCASSGRGYTFGSGTRLTVV.

The CDR3 spells CASSDPPNQPQHF. The CDR3 coding sequence is TGTGCCAGCAGTGACCCCCCTAATCAGCCCCAGCATTTT. The J gene is TRBJ1-5, the V gene TRBV6-1; D is unresolved. V was cut by 3 bases and J by 4 bases, with 7 bases left in between. Germline V gene sequence: CDR1 MNHNS, CDR2 SASEGT. There are 13 residues in the CDR3.

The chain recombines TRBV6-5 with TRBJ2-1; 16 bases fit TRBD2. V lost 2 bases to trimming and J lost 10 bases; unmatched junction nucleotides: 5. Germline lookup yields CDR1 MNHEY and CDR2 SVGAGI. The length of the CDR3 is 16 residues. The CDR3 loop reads CASSYGTSGGAREQFF. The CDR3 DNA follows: TGTGCCAGCAGTTACGGGACTAGCGGGGGGGCTCGGGAGCAGTTCTTC.